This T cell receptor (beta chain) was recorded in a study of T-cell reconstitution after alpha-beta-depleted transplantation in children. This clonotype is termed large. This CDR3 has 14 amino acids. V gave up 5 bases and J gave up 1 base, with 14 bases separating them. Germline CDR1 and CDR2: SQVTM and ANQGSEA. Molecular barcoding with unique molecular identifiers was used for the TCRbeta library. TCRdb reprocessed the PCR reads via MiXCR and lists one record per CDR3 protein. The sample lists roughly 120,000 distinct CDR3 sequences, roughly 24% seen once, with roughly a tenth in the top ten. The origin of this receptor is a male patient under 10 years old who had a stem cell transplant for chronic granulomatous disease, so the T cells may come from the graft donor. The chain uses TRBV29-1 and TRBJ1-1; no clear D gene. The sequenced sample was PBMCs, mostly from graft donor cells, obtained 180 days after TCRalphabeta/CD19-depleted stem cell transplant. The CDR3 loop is CSVHDTTPNTEAFF. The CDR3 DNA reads TGCAGCGTTCATGATACGACTCCGAACACTGAAGCTTTCTTT.